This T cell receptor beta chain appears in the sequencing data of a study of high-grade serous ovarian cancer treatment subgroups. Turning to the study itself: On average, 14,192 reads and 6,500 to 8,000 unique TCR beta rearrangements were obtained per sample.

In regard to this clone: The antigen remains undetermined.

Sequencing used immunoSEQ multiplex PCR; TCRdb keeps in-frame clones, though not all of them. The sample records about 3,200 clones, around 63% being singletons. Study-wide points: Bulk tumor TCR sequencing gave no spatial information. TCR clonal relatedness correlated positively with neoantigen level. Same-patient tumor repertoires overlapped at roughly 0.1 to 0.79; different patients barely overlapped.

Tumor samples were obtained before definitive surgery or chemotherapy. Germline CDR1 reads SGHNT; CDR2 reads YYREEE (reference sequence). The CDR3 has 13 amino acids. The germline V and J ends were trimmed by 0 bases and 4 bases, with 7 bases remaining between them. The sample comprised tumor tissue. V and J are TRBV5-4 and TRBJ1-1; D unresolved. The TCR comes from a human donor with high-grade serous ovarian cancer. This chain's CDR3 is CASSLVTGTEAFF. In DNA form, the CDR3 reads TGTGCCAGCAGCTTGGTTACCGGCACTGAAGCTTTCTTT.